This T cell receptor (beta chain) appears in the sequencing data of a study of prognosis after radiotherapy for stage I lung cancer. General study results and limits: Lower Shannon entropy after stereotactic body radiation therapy was observed in patients who went on to develop distant metastases.

Each of the patients had no lymph node involvement on CT and PET/CT and no prior chemotherapy, radiotherapy or other malignancies. This clonotype was counted at least ten times. Its antigen remains unknown. V trimming: 0 bases; J trimming: 0 bases; junction bases outside the gene matches: 4. CDR3 length: 16 amino acids. Germline CDR1 and CDR2: ENHRY and SYGVKD. By two-round multiplex PCR, the TCR beta CDR3 was amplified from genomic DNA. Amplification in first-round PCR relied on primers specific to each TRBV and TRBJ gene. TCRdb processed the multiplex PCR reads anew with MiXCR; each CDR3 protein has one entry. The repertoire holds roughly 15,000 distinct CDR3 sequences, with 37% as singletons.

This specimen consisted of PBMCs, obtained before or after stereotactic body radiation therapy (not recorded which). The V and J genes are TRBV10-3 and TRBJ2-7, with 8 bases that match TRBD2. The clonotype originates from a donor over 45 with non-small cell lung cancer. CDR3 protein: CAISESGGGSSYEQYF. As DNA, the CDR3 is TGTGCCATCAGTGAGTCGGGCGGGGGGAGCTCCTACGAGCAGTACTTC.